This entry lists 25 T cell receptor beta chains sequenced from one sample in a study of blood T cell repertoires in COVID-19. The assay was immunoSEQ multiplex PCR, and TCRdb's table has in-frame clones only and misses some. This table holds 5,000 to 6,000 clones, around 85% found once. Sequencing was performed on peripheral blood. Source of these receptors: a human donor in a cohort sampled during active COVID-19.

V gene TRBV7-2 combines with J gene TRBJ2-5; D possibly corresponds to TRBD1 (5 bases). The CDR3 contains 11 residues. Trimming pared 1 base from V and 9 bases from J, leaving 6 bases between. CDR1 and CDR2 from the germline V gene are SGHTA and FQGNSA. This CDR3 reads CASSLVGAQYF. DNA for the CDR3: TGTGCCAGCAGCTTAGTAGGGGCCCAGTACTTC.

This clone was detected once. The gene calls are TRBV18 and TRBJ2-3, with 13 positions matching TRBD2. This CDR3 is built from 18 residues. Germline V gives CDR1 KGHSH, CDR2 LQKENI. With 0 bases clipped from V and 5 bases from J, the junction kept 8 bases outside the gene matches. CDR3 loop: CASSPPRGTSGVVDTQYF. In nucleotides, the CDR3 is TGTGCCAGCTCACCACCTCGGGGGACTAGCGGGGTGGTAGATACGCAGTATTTT.

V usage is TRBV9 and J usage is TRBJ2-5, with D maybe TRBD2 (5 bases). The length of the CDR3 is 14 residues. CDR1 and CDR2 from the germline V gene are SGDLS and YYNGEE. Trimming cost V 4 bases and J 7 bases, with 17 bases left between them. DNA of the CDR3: TGTGCCAGCAGCTTGAGGACTGGTTTCTCGACCCAGTACTTC. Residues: CASSLRTGFSTQYF.

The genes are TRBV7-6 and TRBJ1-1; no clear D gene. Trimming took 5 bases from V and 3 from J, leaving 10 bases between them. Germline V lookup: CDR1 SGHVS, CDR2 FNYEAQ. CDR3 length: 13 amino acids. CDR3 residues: CASSPGFYTEAFF. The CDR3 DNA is TGTGCCAGCAGCCCAGGATTTTACACTGAAGCTTTCTTT.

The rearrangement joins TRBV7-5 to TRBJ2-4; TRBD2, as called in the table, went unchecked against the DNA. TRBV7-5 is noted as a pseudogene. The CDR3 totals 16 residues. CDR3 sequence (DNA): TGTGCCAGAAGCTTAATCCGGTGTCTAGCCAAAAACATTCAGTACTTC. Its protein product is CARSLIRCLAKNIQYF.

As DNA, the CDR3 is TGTGCCAGCTTTTGGGGGAAAGGGGGTGGCTACACCTTC. Its protein is CASFWGKGGGYTF. This chain joins TRBV2 and TRBJ1-2, with D maybe TRBD1 (6 bases). The length of the CDR3 is 13 residues. V dropped 8 bases and J dropped 7 bases, with 17 bases sitting between them. Germline-derived CDR1 and CDR2 are SNHLY and FYNNEI.

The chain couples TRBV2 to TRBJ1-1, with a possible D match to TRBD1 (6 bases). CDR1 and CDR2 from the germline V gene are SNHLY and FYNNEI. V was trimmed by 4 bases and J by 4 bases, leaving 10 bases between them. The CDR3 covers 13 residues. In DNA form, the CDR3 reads TGTGCCAGCAGTGCACAGGGCGGCACTGAAGCTTTCTTT. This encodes CASSAQGGTEAFF.

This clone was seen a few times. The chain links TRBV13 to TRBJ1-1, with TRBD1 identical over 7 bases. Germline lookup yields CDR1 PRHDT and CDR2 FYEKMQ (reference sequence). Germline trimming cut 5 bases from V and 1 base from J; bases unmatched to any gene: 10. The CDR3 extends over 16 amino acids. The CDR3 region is CASSREAGQRNTEAFF. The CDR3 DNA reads TGTGCCAGCAGCCGAGAGGCGGGACAGAGGAACACTGAAGCTTTCTTT.

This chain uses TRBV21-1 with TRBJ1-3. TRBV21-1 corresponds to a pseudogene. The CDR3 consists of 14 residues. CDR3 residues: CASSKRDSGNTIYF. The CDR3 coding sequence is TGTGCCAGCAGCAAACGGGACTCTGGAAACACCATATATTTT.

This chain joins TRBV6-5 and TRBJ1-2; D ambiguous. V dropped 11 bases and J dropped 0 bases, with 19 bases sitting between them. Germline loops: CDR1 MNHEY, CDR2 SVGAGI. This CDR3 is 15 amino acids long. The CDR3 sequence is CAARGVRGANYGYTF. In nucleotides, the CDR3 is TGTGCCGCCCGGGGAGTTCGCGGGGCTAACTATGGCTACACCTTC.

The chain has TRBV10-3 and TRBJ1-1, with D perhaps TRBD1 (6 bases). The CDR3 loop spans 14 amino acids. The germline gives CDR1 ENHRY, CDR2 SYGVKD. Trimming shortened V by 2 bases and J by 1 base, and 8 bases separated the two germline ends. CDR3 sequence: CAISEIGGNTEAFF. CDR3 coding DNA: TGTGCCATCAGTGAGATAGGGGGGAACACTGAAGCTTTCTTT.

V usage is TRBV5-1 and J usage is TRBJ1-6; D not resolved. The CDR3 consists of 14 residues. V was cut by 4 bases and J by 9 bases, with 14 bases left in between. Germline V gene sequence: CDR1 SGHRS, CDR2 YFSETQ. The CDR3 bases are TGCGCCAGCAGCCCCGGACTGGTTGGTTCACCCCTCCACTTT. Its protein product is CASSPGLVGSPLHF.

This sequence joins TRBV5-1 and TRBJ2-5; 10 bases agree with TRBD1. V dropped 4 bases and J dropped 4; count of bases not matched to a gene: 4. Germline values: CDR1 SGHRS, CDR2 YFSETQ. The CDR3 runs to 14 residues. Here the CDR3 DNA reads TGCGCCAGCAGCCTCGGACAGGGGGTAGAGACCCAGTACTTC. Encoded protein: CASSLGQGVETQYF. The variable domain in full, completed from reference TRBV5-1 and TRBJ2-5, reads KAGVTQTPRYLIKTRGQQVTLSCSPISGHRSVSWYQQTPGQGLQFLFEYFSETQRNKGNFPGRFSGRQFSNSRSEMNVSTLELGDSALYLCASSLGQGVETQYFGPGTRLLVL.

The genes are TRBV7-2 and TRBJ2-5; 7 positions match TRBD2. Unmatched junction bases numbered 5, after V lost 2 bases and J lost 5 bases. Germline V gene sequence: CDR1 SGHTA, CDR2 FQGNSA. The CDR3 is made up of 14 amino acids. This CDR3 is CASSLTGGGETQYF. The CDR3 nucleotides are TGTGCCAGCAGCTTAACGGGGGGAGGGGAGACCCAGTACTTC.

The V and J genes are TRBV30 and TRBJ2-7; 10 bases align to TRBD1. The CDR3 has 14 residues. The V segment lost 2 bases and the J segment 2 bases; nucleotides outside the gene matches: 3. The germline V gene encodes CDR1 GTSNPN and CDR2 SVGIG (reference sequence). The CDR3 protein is CAWSSGTGAYEQYF. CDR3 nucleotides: TGTGCCTGGAGTTCCGGGACAGGGGCCTACGAGCAGTACTTC.

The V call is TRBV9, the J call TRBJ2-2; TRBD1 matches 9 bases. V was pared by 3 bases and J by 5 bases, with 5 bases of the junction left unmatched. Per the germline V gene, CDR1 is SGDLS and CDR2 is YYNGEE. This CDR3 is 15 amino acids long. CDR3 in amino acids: CASSAWDRVTGELFF. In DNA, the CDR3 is TGTGCCAGCAGCGCCTGGGACAGGGTAACCGGGGAGCTGTTTTTT.

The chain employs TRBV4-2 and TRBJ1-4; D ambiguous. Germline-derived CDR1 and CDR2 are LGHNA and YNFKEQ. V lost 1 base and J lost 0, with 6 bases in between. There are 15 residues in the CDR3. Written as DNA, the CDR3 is TGTGCCAGCAGCCAAGGAACAGCAACTAATGAAAAACTGTTTTTT. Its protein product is CASSQGTATNEKLFF.

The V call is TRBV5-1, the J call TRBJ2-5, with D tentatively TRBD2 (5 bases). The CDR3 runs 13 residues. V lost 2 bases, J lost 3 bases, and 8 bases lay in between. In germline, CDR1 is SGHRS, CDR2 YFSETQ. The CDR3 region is CASSFAGEETQYF. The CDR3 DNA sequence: TGCGCCAGCAGCTTTGCGGGCGAAGAGACCCAGTACTTC.

CDR3 sequence: CASSDQTSNTEAFF. CDR3 coding DNA: TGCGCCAGCAGTGATCAGACAAGTAACACTGAAGCTTTCTTT. This rearrangement joins TRBV10-2 to TRBJ1-1; D is undetermined. The V gene's germline CDR1 is WSHSY and CDR2 SAAADI. This CDR3 spans 14 amino acids. Between the trimmed V and J ends, which lost 3 bases and 2 bases, there was a span of 10 bases.

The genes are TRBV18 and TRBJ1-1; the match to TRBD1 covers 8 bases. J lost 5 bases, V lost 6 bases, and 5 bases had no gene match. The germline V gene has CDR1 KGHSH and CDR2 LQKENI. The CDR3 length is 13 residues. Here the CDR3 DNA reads TGTGCCAGCTCCGGGACAGGCGGTACTGAAGCTTTCTTT. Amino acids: CASSGTGGTEAFF. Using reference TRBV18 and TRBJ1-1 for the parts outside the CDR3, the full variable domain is NAGVMQNPRHLVRRRGQEARLRCSPMKGHSHVYWYRQLPEEGLKFMVYLQKENIIDESGMPKERFSAEFPKEGPSILRIQQVVRGDSAAYFCASSGTGGTEAFFGQGTRLTVV.

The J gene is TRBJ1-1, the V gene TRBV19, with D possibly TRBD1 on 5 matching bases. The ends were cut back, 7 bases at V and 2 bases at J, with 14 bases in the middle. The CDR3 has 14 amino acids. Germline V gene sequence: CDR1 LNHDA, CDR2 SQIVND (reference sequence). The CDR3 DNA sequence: TGTGCCAGTACCGCGGGACTCTCCAACACTGAAGCTTTCTTT. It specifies CASTAGLSNTEAFF.

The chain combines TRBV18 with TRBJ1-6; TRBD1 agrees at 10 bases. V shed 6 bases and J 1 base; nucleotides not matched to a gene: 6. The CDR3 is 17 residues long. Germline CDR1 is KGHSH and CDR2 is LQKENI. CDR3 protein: CASSQSGQGSYNSPLHF. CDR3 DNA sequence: TGTGCCAGCTCGCAGTCGGGACAGGGGTCCTATAATTCACCCCTCCACTTT.

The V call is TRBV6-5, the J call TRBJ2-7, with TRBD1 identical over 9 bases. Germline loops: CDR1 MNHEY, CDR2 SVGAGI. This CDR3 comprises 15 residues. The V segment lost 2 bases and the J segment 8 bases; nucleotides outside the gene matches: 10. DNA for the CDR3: TGTGCCAGCAGTTACACCGGGACAGGGTCCTTCAAGCAGTACTTC. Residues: CASSYTGTGSFKQYF.

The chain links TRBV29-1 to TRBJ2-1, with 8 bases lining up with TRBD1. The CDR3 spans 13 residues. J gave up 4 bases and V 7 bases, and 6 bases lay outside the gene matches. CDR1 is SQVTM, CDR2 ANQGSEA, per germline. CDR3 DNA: TGCAGCGCGGACAGGGACAGGTACAATGAGCAGTTCTTC. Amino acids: CSADRDRYNEQFF.

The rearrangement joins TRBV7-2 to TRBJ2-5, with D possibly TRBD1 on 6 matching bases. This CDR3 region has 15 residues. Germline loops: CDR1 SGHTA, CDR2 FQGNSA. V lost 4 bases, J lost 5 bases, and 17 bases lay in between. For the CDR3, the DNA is TGTGCCAGCAGCTCCCAGGGGACCGTGAGGGAGACCCAGTACTTC. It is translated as CASSSQGTVRETQYF.